Below are 19 T cell receptor beta chains sequenced from a single sample in a study of T cell responses to AZD1222 COVID-19 vaccine. Assay used: immunoSEQ multiplex PCR; TCRdb lists only in-frame clones, some missing. Seen here are some 140,000 clones, about 92% observed once, and the top ten hold 3% to 3.5%. This sample comprised peripheral blood, obtained on day 0 of AZD1222 vaccination. The receptors were sampled from an adult in good health.

The CDR3 loop reads CASSQLGTGGQETQYF. As DNA, the CDR3 is TGTGCCAGCTCTCAACTCGGGACAGGGGGACAAGAGACCCAGTACTTC. This sequence joins TRBV18 and TRBJ2-5, with 11 bases aligning to TRBD1. The V gene end was trimmed by 6 bases and the J gene end by 2 bases; junction bases not matched to a gene: 8. CDR3 length equals 16 residues. Germline loops: CDR1 KGHSH, CDR2 LQKENI. The full variable domain, in which reference TRBV18 and TRBJ2-5 provide the parts outside the CDR3, is NAGVMQNPRHLVRRRGQEARLRCSPMKGHSHVYWYRQLPEEGLKFMVYLQKENIIDESGMPKERFSAEFPKEGPSILRIQQVVRGDSAAYFCASSQLGTGGQETQYFGPGTRLLVL.

The rearrangement joins TRBV6-5 to TRBJ1-2; D unresolved. Trimming pared 4 bases from V and 4 bases from J, leaving 13 bases between. The CDR3 length is 14 residues. CDR1 MNHEY and CDR2 SVGAGI come from the germline V gene. In nucleotides, the CDR3 is TGTGCCAGCAGTTTTCTTTCCGAGACCTATGGCTACACCTTC. Encoded protein: CASSFLSETYGYTF.

This rearrangement joins TRBV11-2 to TRBJ2-1; TRBD1 agrees at 7 bases. With 0 bases clipped from V and 0 bases from J, the junction kept 5 bases outside the gene matches. Germline-derived CDR1 and CDR2 are SGHAT and FQNNGV. The CDR3 loop spans 17 amino acids. The CDR3 sequence is CASSLEGTVSSYNEQFF. The CDR3 DNA is TGTGCCAGCAGCTTAGAAGGGACAGTGAGCTCCTACAATGAGCAGTTCTTC.

The gene calls are TRBV4-1 and TRBJ2-4; the D gene is possibly TRBD2 (6 bases). The CDR3 contains 16 residues. Germline assignment: CDR1 MGHRA and CDR2 YSYEKL. Trimming stripped 3 bases from V and 0 bases from J, with 12 bases between. CDR3 coding DNA: TGCGCCAGCAGCCATCGAGCGGGTCTAGCCAAAAACATTCAGTACTTC. Translated: CASSHRAGLAKNIQYF.

This chain connects TRBV4-2 to TRBJ2-5, with TRBD2 identical over 8 bases. This CDR3 spans 15 amino acids. Losses at the gene ends were 4 bases for V and 5 bases for J; bases not matched to a gene: 9. CDR1 is LGHNA and CDR2 is YNFKEQ in the germline V gene. CDR3 amino acids: CASSPPSGSEETQYF. DNA of the CDR3: TGTGCCAGCAGCCCCCCTAGCGGGTCGGAGGAGACCCAGTACTTC.

The V gene is TRBV3-1 (or the pseudogene TRBV3-2), the J gene TRBJ2-6; weak D call: TRBD2 (5 bases). CDR3 length equals 16 residues. Germline V gene lookup returns CDR1 LGHDT and CDR2 YNNKEL (reference sequence). Deletions cut 1 base from V and 1 base from J, with 8 bases between. The CDR3 region has the DNA TGTGCCAGCAGCCAAGGATGGACTTCTGGGGCCAACGTCCTGACTTTC. Amino acid sequence: CASSQGWTSGANVLTF.

In its sample, this clone was seen once. The chain couples TRBV6-1 to TRBJ1-5, with D unresolved. The V gene's germline CDR1 is MNHNS and CDR2 SASEGT. V lost 2 bases and J lost 3, with 11 bases in between. This CDR3 is 15 amino acids long. The CDR3, as DNA: TGTGCCAGCAGTGAATTCGGAGGGTACAATCAGCCCCAGCATTTT. Protein sequence: CASSEFGGYNQPQHF.

The chain has TRBV14 and TRBJ2-7, with D possibly TRBD2 on 6 matching bases. The CDR3 loop spans 15 amino acids. Trimming removed 1 base from V and 2 bases from J, with 12 bases in between. Germline V gives CDR1 SGHDN, CDR2 FVKESK. The CDR3 loop reads CASSQGSGAAYEQYF. The CDR3 DNA reads as TGTGCCAGCAGCCAAGGGTCGGGAGCCGCCTACGAGCAGTACTTC.

This chain joins TRBV5-1 and TRBJ2-1, with 7 bases that match TRBD2. The CDR3 is made up of 16 amino acids. Germline-derived CDR1 and CDR2 are SGHRS and YFSETQ. J was trimmed by 0 bases and V by 0 bases; bases with no gene match: 3. CDR3 loop: CASSLAGGSSYNEQFF. The CDR3 DNA reads as TGCGCCAGCAGCTTGGCGGGGGGTAGCTCCTACAATGAGCAGTTCTTC.

The chain recombines TRBV15 with TRBJ1-1, with 11 bases identical to TRBD1. The CDR3 spans 15 residues. V shed 3 bases and J 3 bases; nucleotides not matched to a gene: 3. The germline V gene has CDR1 LNHNV and CDR2 YYDKDF (reference sequence). Written as DNA, the CDR3 is TGTGCCACCAGCAGGGACAGGGGGCGAGACACTGAAGCTTTCTTT. Translated, it gives CATSRDRGRDTEAFF.

The chain couples TRBV5-4 to TRBJ1-2; no clear D gene. In germline, CDR1 is SGHNT, CDR2 YYREEE (reference sequence). The CDR3 length is 15 residues. The V gene lost 0 bases and the J gene lost 4 bases, with 13 bases spanning the gap. The CDR3 protein is CASSLDFAEPYGYTF. DNA of the CDR3: TGTGCCAGCAGCTTGGATTTCGCGGAACCCTATGGCTACACCTTC.

V is TRBV10-3 and J is TRBJ1-5; a possible D gene is TRBD1 (5 bases). CDR1 ENHRY and CDR2 SYGVKD come from the germline V gene. Trimming removed 6 bases from V and 5 bases from J, with 14 bases in between. This CDR3 is 14 amino acids long. CDR3 bases: TGTGCCATCAGCCCGAGGGTGGGGGATCAGCCCCAGCATTTT. Its translation is CAISPRVGDQPQHF.

The rearrangement links TRBV2 to TRBJ1-6, with unresolved D. V shed 8 bases and J shed 7 bases, with 12 bases lying between them. In germline, CDR1 is SNHLY, CDR2 FYNNEI. The CDR3 consists of 13 residues. CDR3 loop: CASAPDPNSPLHF. CDR3 in DNA: TGTGCCAGCGCCCCGGACCCGAATTCACCCCTCCACTTT.

The J gene is TRBJ2-3, the V gene TRBV15, with D perhaps TRBD1 (6 bases). Germline-derived CDR1 and CDR2 are LNHNV and YYDKDF (reference sequence). This CDR3 has 17 residues. Trimming removed 5 bases from V and 1 base from J, with 19 bases in between. The CDR3 region has the DNA TGTGCCACCAGCGCCCAAGGGGTCAGGGGAGGCACAGATACGCAGTATTTT. Encoded protein: CATSAQGVRGGTDTQYF.

The chain has TRBV27 and TRBJ1-5; D might be TRBD1 (5 bases). V was pared by 3 bases and J by 0 bases, with 12 bases between. CDR1 and CDR2 (germline): MNHEY, SMNVEV (reference sequence). CDR3 size: 16 residues. The CDR3, as DNA: TGTGCCAGCAGTTTCCAAGGGGACTATAGCAATCAGCCCCAGCATTTT. This gives the protein CASSFQGDYSNQPQHF.

This clone was observed a handful of times. The V call is TRBV6-5, the J call TRBJ2-7; 8 bases align to TRBD1. The CDR3 is made up of 16 amino acids. The ends lost 2 bases at V and 6 bases at J; junction bases unmatched: 12. The germline gives CDR1 MNHEY, CDR2 SVGAGI. The CDR3 spells CASSYPQRTGKFEQYF. CDR3 sequence (DNA): TGTGCCAGCAGTTACCCTCAGAGGACAGGGAAGTTCGAGCAGTACTTC.

The chain joins TRBV18 to TRBJ1-1; TRBD1 aligns across 9 bases. Germline assignment: CDR1 KGHSH and CDR2 LQKENI. The CDR3 covers 16 residues. Trimming took 1 base from V and 2 from J; bases not matched to a gene: 5. The CDR3 loop is CASSPRETGGNTEAFF. The CDR3 coding sequence is TGTGCCAGCTCACCACGCGAGACAGGGGGAAACACTGAAGCTTTCTTT.

Only one count was recorded for this clone. Written as DNA, the CDR3 is TGTGCCAGCAGACCTCCAACAGGGAACCAAGAGACCCAGTACTTC. It codes for CASRPPTGNQETQYF. The chain employs TRBV28 and TRBJ2-5, with a possible D match to TRBD1 (6 bases). V was pared by 6 bases and J by 0 bases, with 14 bases between. From germline, CDR1 is MDHEN and CDR2 SYDVKM. CDR3 length: 15 amino acids. The entire variable domain, with the rest obtained from reference TRBV28 and TRBJ2-5, is as follows: DVKVTQSSRYLVKRTGEKVFLECVQDMDHENMFWYRQDPGLGLRLIYFSYDVKMKEKGDIPEGYSVSREKKERFSLILESASTNQTSMYLCASRPPTGNQETQYFGPGTRLLVL.

The J gene is TRBJ2-1, the V gene TRBV7-2; 9 bases fit TRBD2. CDR1 is SGHTA and CDR2 is FQGNSA in the germline V gene. The CDR3 runs to 15 residues. Trimming took 3 bases from V and 6 from J; bases not matched to a gene: 6. DNA for the CDR3: TGTGCCAGCAGCTTGGCCAGCGGGAGGTCCAATGAGCAGTTCTTC. Its translation is CASSLASGRSNEQFF.